Listed below are T cell receptor beta chains from one sample, sequenced in a study of T-cell reconstitution after alpha-beta-depleted transplantation in children. TCRdb redid the calling of the PCR reads with MiXCR, one entry per CDR3 protein. The table shows 150,000 to 250,000 distinct CDR3 sequences, with less than 15% occurring only once. The specimen was PBMCs from the stem cell graft donor, collected from the stem cell graft. The receptors here all came from a human donor who donated a stem cell graft to a child with acute lymphoblastic leukemia. Both conserved end residues are part of each CDR3. The D gene is left open where the match is weak. The listing skips clone size in some rows; elsewhere it reads once, few, many or a size class.

>TRBJ2-1|TRBV20-1|.|TRBD2
CSARGLASNEQFF
TGCAGTGCTAGAGGACTAGCGAGTAATGAGCAGTTCTTC
>TRBJ1-1|TRBV10-2|many|TRBD1
CASSEWQGGTEAFF
TGCGCCAGCAGTGAGTGGCAGGGGGGGACTGAAGCTTTCTTT
>TRBJ2-7|TRBV12-3/TRBV12-4|many|.
CASSSFQGPFREQYF
TGTGCCAGCAGCTCCTTCCAGGGTCCCTTTAGAGAGCAGTACTTC
>TRBJ2-1|TRBV20-1|many|TRBD2
CSARAPRGRYNEQFF
TGCAGTGCTAGAGCCCCTCGCGGGAGGTACAATGAGCAGTTCTTC
>TRBJ2-5|TRBV11-1|many|TRBD2
CASRSTSGSKGYQETQYF
TGTGCCAGCAGGTCTACTAGCGGGAGCAAGGGGTACCAAGAGACCCAGTACTTC
>TRBJ2-5|TRBV16|many|TRBD2
CASSRGGVETQYF
TGTGCCAGCAGCCGGGGGGGAGTGGAGACCCAGTACTTC
>TRBJ1-5|TRBV30|.|.
CAWSVQGGQPRHF
TGTGCCTGGAGTGTACAAGGGGGTCAGCCCCGGCATTTT
>TRBJ2-1|TRBV4-2|once|TRBD2
CVSSGTSGYAQFF
TGTGTCAGCAGTGGGACTAGCGGGTACGCTCAGTTCTTC
>TRBJ2-3|TRBV7-2|.|TRBD1
CASSSGTGGGPDTQYF
TGTGCCAGCAGCTCCGGGACAGGGGGTGGCCCAGATACGCAGTATTTT
>TRBJ1-5|TRBV12-3/TRBV12-4|once|.
CASSRIGVGNQPQHF
TGTGCCAGCAGTCGGATCGGGGTGGGCAATCAGCCCCAGCATTTT
>TRBJ2-5|TRBV11-2|many|TRBD2
CASSYGTSGSRETQYF
TGTGCCAGCAGCTATGGGACTAGCGGGAGTAGGGAGACCCAGTACTTC
>TRBJ1-1|TRBV27|.|.
CASSWAGVIF
TGTGCCAGCAGTTGGGCGGGGGTAATCTTT
>TRBJ2-2|TRBV27|.|TRBD1
CASSDRVTPTGELFF
TGTGCCAGCAGTGACAGGGTCACCCCCACCGGGGAGCTGTTTTTT
>TRBJ2-1|TRBV5-1|many|.
CASSLDLGEQFF
TGCGCCAGCAGCTTGGACTTGGGTGAGCAGTTCTTC
>TRBJ1-1|TRBV6-1|many|TRBD1
CASSLQGDSTEAFF
TGTGCCAGCAGCTTGCAGGGGGATAGCACTGAAGCTTTCTTT
>TRBJ1-1|TRBV29-1|many|.
CSVEIGRHFAEAFF
TGCAGCGTTGAAATCGGACGGCATTTTGCTGAAGCTTTCTTT
>TRBJ2-1|TRBV5-1|many|.
CASSLEMGSYSNEQFF
TGCGCCAGCAGCTTGGAGATGGGGTCCTACTCTAATGAGCAGTTCTTC
>TRBJ1-1|TRBV12-3/TRBV12-4|many|.
CASSFGAWVATEAFF
TGTGCCAGCAGTTTCGGGGCTTGGGTGGCCACTGAAGCTTTCTTT
>TRBJ1-2|TRBV21-1|many|.
CASSKGRVESVRGYGYTF
TGTGCCAGCAGCAAAGGGAGGGTGGAGAGCGTAAGAGGTTATGGCTACACCTTC
>TRBJ2-1|TRBV9|.|.
CASSVGEGYRNEQFF
TGTGCCAGCAGCGTAGGCGAGGGATATCGCAATGAGCAGTTCTTC
>TRBJ1-3|TRBV5-1|many|.
CASIAQGRGNTIYF
TGCGCCAGCATAGCCCAGGGGCGGGGAAACACCATATATTTT
>TRBJ1-1|TRBV10-2|many|.
CASSERLGAKAEAFF
TGCGCCAGCAGTGAGCGGCTGGGGGCGAAGGCTGAAGCTTTCTTT
>TRBJ2-3|TRBV10-3|many|.
CAISDGTDTQYF
TGTGCCATCAGTGACGGGACAGATACGCAGTATTTT
>TRBJ2-2|TRBV12-3/TRBV12-4|.|TRBD1
CASSLRQGAGGELFF
TGTGCCAGCAGTTTAAGGCAGGGGGCTGGCGGGGAGCTGTTTTTT
>TRBJ2-1|TRBV7-8|few|.
CASLTPGNEQFF
TGTGCCTCTCTGACCCCCGGAAATGAGCAGTTCTTC
>TRBJ1-2|TRBV5-1|.|.
CASSWVGDGSYGYTF
TGCGCCAGCAGCTGGGTGGGGGACGGCAGCTATGGCTACACCTTC
>TRBJ2-3|TRBV7-9|many|.
CASSSTPTTQYF
TGTGCCAGCAGCTCCACCCCGACTACGCAGTATTTT
>TRBJ2-2|TRBV12-3/TRBV12-4|many|.
CASSFGNPPRKTGELFF
TGTGCCAGCAGTTTCGGCAACCCGCCTAGGAAAACCGGGGAGCTGTTTTTT
>TRBJ1-3|TRBV5-1|many|.
CASSLSGQAGNTIYF
TGCGCCAGCAGCTTGTCCGGGCAGGCTGGAAACACCATATATTTT
>TRBJ1-1|TRBV5-1|many|.
CASRLDIGSEAFF
TGCGCCAGCAGGCTGGACATAGGATCCGAAGCTTTCTTT
>TRBJ2-1|TRBV5-1|few|TRBD2
CASSSPRSMRGDEQFF
TGCGCCAGCAGCTCCCCCCGTAGCATGCGGGGGGATGAGCAGTTCTTC
>TRBJ1-5|TRBV20-1|.|.
CSAAITENSNQPQHF
TGCAGTGCTGCAATTACAGAGAATAGCAATCAGCCCCAGCATTTT
>TRBJ1-2|TRBV3-1|many|TRBD1
CASSPGQVVSYTF
TGTGCCAGCAGCCCGGGACAGGTGGTTAGCTACACCTTC
>TRBJ2-1|TRBV20-1|many|.
CSANFAGGSYNEQFF
TGCAGTGCTAATTTCGCAGGCGGCTCCTACAATGAGCAGTTCTTC
>TRBJ2-7|TRBV5-1|.|TRBD2
CASSFSAGGLYEQYF
TGCGCCAGCAGCTTCTCAGCGGGGGGCCTCTACGAGCAGTACTTC
>TRBJ1-2|TRBV5-5|.|.
CASSFGSNYGYTF
TGTGCCAGCAGCTTTGGATCTAACTATGGCTACACCTTC
>TRBJ2-1|TRBV19|.|TRBD2
CASSRGLAASMEFF
TGTGCCAGTAGTAGGGGACTAGCGGCTTCGATGGAGTTCTTC
>TRBJ1-1|TRBV6-1|many|TRBD1
CASTPDRGHTEAFF
TGTGCCAGCACTCCGGACAGGGGCCACACTGAAGCTTTCTTT
>TRBJ2-1|TRBV2|many|TRBD2
CASSGPDGTSGRAEDNEQFF
TGTGCCAGCAGTGGACCGGACGGGACTAGCGGGAGGGCCGAAGACAATGAGCAGTTCTTC
>TRBJ1-1|TRBV20-1|many|.
CSARVGALMNTEAFF
TGCAGTGCTAGAGTGGGGGCTCTGATGAACACTGAAGCTTTCTTT
>TRBJ2-1|TRBV7-9|many|.
CASSPAPPTDNEQFF
TGTGCCAGCAGTCCCGCACCACCGACAGACAATGAGCAGTTCTTC
>TRBJ1-1|TRBV7-2|many|TRBD1
CASSLGDRVRDTEAFF
TGTGCCAGCAGCTTAGGGGACAGGGTGAGGGACACTGAAGCTTTCTTT
>TRBJ2-2|TRBV20-1|many|.
CSARARSGNTGELFF
TGCAGTGCTAGAGCGAGGAGCGGGAACACCGGGGAGCTGTTTTTT
>TRBJ2-7|TRBV20-1|few|TRBD2
CSARVHGGGGTYEQYF
TGCAGTGCTAGAGTCCACGGCGGCGGGGGAACCTACGAGCAGTACTTC
>TRBJ2-1|TRBV11-2|.|.
CASSLGYGSMNEQFF
TGTGCCAGCAGCTTAGGATATGGCAGTATGAATGAGCAGTTCTTC